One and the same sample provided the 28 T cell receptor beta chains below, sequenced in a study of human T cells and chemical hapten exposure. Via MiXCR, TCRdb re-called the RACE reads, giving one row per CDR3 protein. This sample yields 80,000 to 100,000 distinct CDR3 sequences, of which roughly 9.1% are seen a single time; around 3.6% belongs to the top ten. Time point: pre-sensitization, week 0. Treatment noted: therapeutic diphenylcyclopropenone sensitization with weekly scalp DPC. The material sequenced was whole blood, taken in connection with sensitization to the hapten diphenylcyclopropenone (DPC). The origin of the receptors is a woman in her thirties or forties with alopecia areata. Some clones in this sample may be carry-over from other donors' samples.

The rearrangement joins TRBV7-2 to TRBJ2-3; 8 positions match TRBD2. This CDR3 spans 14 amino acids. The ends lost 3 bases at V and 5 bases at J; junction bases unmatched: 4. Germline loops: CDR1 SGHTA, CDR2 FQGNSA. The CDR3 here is CASSFGGAVDTQYF. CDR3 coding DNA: TGTGCCAGCAGCTTCGGGGGGGCCGTAGATACGCAGTATTTT.

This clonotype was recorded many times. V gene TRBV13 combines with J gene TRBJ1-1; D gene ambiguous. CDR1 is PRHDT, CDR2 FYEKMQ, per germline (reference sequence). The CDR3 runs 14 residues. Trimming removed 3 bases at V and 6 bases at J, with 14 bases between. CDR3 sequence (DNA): TGTGCCAGCAGCTTTTATGACACTTTGGCTGAAGCTTTCTTT. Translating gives CASSFYDTLAEAFF.

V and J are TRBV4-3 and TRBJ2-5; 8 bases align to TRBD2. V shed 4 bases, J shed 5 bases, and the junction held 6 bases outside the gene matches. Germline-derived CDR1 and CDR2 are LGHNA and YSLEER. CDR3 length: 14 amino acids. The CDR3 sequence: CASSLRRGVETQYF. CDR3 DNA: TGCGCCAGCAGCCTTCGGCGGGGGGTTGAGACCCAGTACTTC.

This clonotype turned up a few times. Here the CDR3 reads CASSPLGSVNTEAFF. CDR3 DNA: TGTGCCAGCAGCCCCCTAGGCTCGGTGAACACTGAAGCTTTCTTT. V and J are TRBV7-9 and TRBJ1-1; unclear D gene. V lost 5 bases and J 0 bases, leaving 13 bases between the germline ends. Germline-derived CDR1 and CDR2 are SEHNR and FQNEAQ (reference sequence). The CDR3 runs 15 residues.

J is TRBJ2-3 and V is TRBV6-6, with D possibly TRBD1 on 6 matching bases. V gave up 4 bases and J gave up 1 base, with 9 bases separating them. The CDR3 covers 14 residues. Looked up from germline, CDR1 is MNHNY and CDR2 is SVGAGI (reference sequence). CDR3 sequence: CASSSRQGTDTQYF. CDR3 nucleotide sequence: TGTGCCAGCAGTTCGAGACAGGGCACAGATACGCAGTATTTT.

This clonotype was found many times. The DNA for the CDR3 is TGCAGCGTGACCCTTCTCGAGGTAGGGGTTGAAGCTTTCTTT. Translating it yields CSVTLLEVGVEAFF. The chain combines TRBV29-1 with TRBJ1-1, with a possible D match to TRBD1 (5 bases). V was shortened by 6 bases and J by 7 bases, with 21 bases between the two germline ends. Germline CDR1 SQVTM, CDR2 ANQGSEA. CDR3 size: 14 residues.

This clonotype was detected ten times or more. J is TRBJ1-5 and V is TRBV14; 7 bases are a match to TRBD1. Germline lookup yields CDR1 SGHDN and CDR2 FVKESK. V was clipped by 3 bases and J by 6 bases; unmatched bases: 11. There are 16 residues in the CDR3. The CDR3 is CASSQGDRARGQPQHF. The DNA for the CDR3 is TGTGCCAGCAGCCAGGGAGACAGGGCCCGGGGTCAGCCCCAGCATTTT.

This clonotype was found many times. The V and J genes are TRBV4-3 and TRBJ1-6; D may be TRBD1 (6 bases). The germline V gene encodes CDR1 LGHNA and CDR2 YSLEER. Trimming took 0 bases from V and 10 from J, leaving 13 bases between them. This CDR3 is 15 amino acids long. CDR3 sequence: CASSQEGARRSPLHF. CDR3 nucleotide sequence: TGCGCCAGCAGCCAAGAGGGGGCTCGAAGATCACCCCTCCACTTT.

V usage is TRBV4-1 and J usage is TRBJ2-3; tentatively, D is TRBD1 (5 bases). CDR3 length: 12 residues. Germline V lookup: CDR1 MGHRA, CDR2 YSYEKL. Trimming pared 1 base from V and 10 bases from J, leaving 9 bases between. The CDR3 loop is CASSQGQNAQYF. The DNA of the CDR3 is TGCGCCAGCAGCCAAGGACAGAACGCGCAGTATTTT.

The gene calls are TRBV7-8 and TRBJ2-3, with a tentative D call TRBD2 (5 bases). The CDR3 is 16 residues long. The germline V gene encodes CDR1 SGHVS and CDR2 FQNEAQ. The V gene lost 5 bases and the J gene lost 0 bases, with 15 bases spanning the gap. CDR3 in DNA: TGTGCCAGCAGCCCGCGGACTTCTCCTAGCACAGATACGCAGTATTTT. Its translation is CASSPRTSPSTDTQYF. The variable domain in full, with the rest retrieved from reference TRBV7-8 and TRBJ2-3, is GAGVSQSPRYKVAKRGQDVALRCDPISGHVSLFWYQQALGQGPEFLTYFQNEAQLDKSGLPSDRFFAERPEGSVSTLKIQRTQQEDSAVYLCASSPRTSPSTDTQYFGPGTRLTVL.

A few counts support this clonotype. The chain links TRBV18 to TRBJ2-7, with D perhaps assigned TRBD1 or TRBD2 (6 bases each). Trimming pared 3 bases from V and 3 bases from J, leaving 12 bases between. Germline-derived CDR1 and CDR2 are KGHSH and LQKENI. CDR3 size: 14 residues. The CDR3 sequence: CASSPRDTFYEQYF. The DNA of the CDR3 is TGTGCCAGCTCACCGCGGGACACTTTCTACGAGCAGTACTTC.

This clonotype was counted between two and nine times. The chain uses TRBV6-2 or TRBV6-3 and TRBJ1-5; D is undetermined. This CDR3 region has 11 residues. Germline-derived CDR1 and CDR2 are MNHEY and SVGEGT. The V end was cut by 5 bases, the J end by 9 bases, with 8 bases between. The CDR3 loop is CASSGLGPQHF. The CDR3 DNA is TGTGCCAGCAGTGGTCTGGGGCCCCAGCATTTT.

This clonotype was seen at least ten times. For the CDR3, the DNA is TGTGCTAGTGGTTTCAAGGCATCAATCGGGGCCCCCTCGAACACCGGGGAGCTGTTTTTT. This encodes CASGFKASIGAPSNTGELFF. The rearrangement uses TRBV12-5 and TRBJ2-2; D is tentatively TRBD1 or TRBD2 (5 bases each). The CDR3 runs 20 residues. Trimming left V 3 bases short and J 0 bases short, with 23 bases between. Germline V gene data show CDR1 as LGHNT and CDR2 as FRNRAP. Combining the CDR3 with reference TRBV12-5 and TRBJ2-2 gives the whole variable domain DARVTQTPRHKVTEMGQEVTMRCQPILGHNTVFWYRQTMMQGLELLAYFRNRAPLDDSGMPKDRFSAEMPDATLATLKIQPSEPRDSAVYFCASGFKASIGAPSNTGELFFGEGSRLTVL.

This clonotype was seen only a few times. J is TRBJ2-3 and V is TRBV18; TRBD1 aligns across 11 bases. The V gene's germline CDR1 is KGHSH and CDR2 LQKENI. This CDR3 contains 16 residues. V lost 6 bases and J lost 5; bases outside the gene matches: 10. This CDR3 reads CASSRGQGAYGDTQYF. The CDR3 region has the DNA TGTGCCAGCTCTCGTGGACAGGGGGCTTATGGAGATACGCAGTATTTT.

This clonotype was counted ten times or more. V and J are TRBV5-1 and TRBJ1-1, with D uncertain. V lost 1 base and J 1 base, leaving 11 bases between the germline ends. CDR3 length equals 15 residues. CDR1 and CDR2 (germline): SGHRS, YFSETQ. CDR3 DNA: TGCGCCAGCAGCTTGTTGCCAGGTACGAACACTGAAGCTTTCTTT. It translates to CASSLLPGTNTEAFF. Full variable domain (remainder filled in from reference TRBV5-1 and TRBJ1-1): KAGVTQTPRYLIKTRGQQVTLSCSPISGHRSVSWYQQTPGQGLQFLFEYFSETQRNKGNFPGRFSGRQFSNSRSEMNVSTLELGDSALYLCASSLLPGTNTEAFFGQGTRLTVV.

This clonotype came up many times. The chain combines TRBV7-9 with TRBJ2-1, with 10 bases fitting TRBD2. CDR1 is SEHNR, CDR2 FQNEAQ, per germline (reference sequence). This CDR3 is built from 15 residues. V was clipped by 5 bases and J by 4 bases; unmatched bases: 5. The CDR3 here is CASSETSGEYNEQFF. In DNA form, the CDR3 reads TGTGCCAGCAGCGAAACTAGCGGGGAGTACAATGAGCAGTTCTTC.

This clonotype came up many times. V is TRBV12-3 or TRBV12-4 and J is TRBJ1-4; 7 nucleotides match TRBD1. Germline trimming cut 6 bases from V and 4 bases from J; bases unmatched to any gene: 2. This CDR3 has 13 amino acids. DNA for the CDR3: TGTGCCAGCAGCCGACAGGGTAATGAAAAACTGTTTTTT. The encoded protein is CASSRQGNEKLFF.

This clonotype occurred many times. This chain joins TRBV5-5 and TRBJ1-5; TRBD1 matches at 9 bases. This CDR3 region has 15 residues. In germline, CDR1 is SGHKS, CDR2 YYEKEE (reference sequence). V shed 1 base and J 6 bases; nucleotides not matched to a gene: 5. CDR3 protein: CASSLNRGLGQPQHF. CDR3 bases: TGTGCCAGCAGCTTGAACAGGGGGCTCGGTCAGCCCCAGCATTTT.

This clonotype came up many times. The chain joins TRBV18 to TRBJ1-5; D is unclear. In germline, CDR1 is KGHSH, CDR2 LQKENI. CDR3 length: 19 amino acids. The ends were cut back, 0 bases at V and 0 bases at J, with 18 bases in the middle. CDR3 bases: TGTGCCAGCTCACCACCGGTCACGAAATCAAAGTATAGCAATCAGCCCCAGCATTTT. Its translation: CASSPPVTKSKYSNQPQHF. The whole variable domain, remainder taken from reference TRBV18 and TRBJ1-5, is NAGVMQNPRHLVRRRGQEARLRCSPMKGHSHVYWYRQLPEEGLKFMVYLQKENIIDESGMPKERFSAEFPKEGPSILRIQQVVRGDSAAYFCASSPPVTKSKYSNQPQHFGDGTRLSIL.

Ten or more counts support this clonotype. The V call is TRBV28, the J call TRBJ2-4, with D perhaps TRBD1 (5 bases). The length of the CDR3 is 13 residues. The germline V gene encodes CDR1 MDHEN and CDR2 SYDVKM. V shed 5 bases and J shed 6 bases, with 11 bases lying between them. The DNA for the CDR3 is TGTGCCAGCAGTCCAGGGAATTCAAACATTCAGTACTTC. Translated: CASSPGNSNIQYF.

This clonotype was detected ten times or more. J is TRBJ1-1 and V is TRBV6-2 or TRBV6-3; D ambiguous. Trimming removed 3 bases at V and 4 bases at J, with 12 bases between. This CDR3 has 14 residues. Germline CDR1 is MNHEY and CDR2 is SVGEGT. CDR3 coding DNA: TGTGCCAGCAGTTATGAGGATTCGGTCACTGAAGCTTTCTTT. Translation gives CASSYEDSVTEAFF.

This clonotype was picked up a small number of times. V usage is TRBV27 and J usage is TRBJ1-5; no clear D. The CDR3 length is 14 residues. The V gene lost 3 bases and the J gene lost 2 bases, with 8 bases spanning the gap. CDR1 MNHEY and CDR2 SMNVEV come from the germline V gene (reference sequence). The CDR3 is CASSFRGGNQPQHF. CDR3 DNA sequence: TGTGCCAGCAGTTTCCGAGGCGGCAATCAGCCCCAGCATTTT.

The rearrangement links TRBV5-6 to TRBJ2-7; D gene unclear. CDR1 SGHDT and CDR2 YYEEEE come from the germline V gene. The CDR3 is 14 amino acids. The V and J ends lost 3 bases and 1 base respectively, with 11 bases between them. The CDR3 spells CASSSVWKSYEQYF. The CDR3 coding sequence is TGTGCCAGCAGCTCCGTCTGGAAGTCCTACGAGCAGTACTTC.

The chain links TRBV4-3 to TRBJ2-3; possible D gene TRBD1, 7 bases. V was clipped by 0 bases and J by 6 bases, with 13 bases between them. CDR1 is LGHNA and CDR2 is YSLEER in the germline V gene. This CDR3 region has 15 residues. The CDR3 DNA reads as TGCGCCAGCAGCCAAGAAGGAGGGGGCGCGGATACGCAGTATTTT. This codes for CASSQEGGGADTQYF.

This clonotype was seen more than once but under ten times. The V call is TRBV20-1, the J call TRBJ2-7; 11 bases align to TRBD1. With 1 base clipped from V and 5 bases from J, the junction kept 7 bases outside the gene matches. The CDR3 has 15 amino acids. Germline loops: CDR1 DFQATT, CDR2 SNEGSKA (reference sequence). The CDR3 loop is CSARGTGGNLDEQYF. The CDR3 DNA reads TGCAGTGCTAGAGGGACAGGGGGCAACTTAGACGAGCAGTACTTC.

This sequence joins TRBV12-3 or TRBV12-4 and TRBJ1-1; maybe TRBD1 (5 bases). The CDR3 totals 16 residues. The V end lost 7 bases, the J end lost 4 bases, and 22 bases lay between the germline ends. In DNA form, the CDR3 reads TGTGCCAGCATCAGGGCGAGAGGCAGGGTTTTCACTGAAGCTTTCTTT. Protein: CASIRARGRVFTEAFF.

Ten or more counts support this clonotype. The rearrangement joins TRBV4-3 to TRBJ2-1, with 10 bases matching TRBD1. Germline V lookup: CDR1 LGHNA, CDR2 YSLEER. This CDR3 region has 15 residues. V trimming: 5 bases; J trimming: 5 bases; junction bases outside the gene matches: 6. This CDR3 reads CASSGQGEGHNEQFF. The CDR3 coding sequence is TGCGCCAGCAGCGGACAGGGGGAAGGTCACAATGAGCAGTTCTTC.

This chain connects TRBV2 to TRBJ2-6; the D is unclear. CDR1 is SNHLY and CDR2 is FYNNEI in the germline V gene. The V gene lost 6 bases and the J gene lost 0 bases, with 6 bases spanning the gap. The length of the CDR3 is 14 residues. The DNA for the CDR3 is TGTGCCAGCAGAGTCATCTCTGGGGCCAACGTCCTGACTTTC. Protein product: CASRVISGANVLTF.